This TCR beta chain was sequenced for a study of shared clonotypes between healthy human individuals. Regarding the study as a whole: Across subsets, estimated richness was generally greater for naive than for memory populations.

Sequencing used immunoSEQ multiplex PCR; TCRdb keeps in-frame clones, though not all of them. The table has around 240,000 clones, approximately 65% seen once. Naive CD45RA+ and memory CD45RA-negative subsets were split from CD4+ cells. For this clone: The antigen is not known.

The CDR3 covers 12 residues. Germline lookup yields CDR1 SGHNT and CDR2 YYREEE (reference sequence). The V gene lost 5 bases and the J gene lost 12 bases, with 15 bases spanning the gap. V usage is TRBV5-4 and J usage is TRBJ2-1; no clear D gene. Source material: memory CD4+ T cells sorted from blood. Described subset: CD45RA-negative fraction. The clonotype comes from a man aged 25 to 45 in good health. The CDR3: CASSSTFNRQFF. The CDR3 region has the DNA TGTGCCAGCAGTTCGACTTTTAATCGGCAGTTCTTC. The entire variable domain, with the rest obtained from reference TRBV5-4 and TRBJ2-1, is as follows: ETGVTQSPTHLIKTRGQQVTLRCSSQSGHNTVSWYQQALGQGPQFIFQYYREEENGRGNFPPRFSGLQFPNYSSELNVNALELDDSALYLCASSSTFNRQFFGPGTRLTVL.